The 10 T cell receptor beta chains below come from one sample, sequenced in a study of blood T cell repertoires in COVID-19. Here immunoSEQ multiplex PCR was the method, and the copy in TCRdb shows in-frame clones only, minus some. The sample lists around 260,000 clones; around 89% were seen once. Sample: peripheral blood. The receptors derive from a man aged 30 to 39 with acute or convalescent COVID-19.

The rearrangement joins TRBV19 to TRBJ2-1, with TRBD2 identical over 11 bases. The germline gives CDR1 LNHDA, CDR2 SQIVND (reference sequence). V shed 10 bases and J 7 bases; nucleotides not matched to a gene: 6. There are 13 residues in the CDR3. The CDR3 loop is CATHSGRANEQFF. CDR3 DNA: TGTGCCACCCATAGCGGGAGGGCTAATGAGCAGTTCTTC.

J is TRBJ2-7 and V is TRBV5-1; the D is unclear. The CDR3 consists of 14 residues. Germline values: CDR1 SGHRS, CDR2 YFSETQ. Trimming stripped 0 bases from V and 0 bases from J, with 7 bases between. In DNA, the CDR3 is TGCGCCAGCAGCTTGGCCTTGAGCTCCTACGAGCAGTACTTC. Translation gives CASSLALSSYEQYF.

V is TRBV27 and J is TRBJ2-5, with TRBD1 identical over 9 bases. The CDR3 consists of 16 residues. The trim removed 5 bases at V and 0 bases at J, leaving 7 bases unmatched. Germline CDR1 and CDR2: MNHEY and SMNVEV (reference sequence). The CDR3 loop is CASSASGTGYQETQYF. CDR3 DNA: TGTGCCAGCAGTGCCTCCGGGACAGGGTACCAAGAGACCCAGTACTTC.

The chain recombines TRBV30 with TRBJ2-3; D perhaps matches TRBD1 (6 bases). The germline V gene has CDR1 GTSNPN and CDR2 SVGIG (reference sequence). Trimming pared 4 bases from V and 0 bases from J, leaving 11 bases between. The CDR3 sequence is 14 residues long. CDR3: CAWKNRASTDTQYF. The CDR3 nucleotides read TGTGCCTGGAAGAACAGGGCAAGCACAGATACGCAGTATTTT.

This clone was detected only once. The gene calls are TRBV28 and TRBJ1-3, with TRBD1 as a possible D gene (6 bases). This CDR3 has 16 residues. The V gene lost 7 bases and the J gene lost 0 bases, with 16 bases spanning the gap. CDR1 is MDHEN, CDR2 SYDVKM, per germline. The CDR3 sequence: CASNSLDRSSGNTIYF. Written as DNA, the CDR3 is TGTGCCAGCAATAGCCTTGACAGGAGCTCTGGAAACACCATATATTTT.

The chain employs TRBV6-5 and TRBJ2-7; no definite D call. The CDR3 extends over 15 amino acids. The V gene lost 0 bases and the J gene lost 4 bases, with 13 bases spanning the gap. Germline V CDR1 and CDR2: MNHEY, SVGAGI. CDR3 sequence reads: CASSYSALPGYEQYF. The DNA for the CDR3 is TGTGCCAGCAGTTACTCTGCTCTCCCCGGGTACGAGCAGTACTTC.

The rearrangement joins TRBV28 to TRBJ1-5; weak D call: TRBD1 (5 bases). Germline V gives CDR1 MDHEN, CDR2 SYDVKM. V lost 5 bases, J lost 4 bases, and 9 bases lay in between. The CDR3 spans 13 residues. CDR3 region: CASSTTVNQPQHF. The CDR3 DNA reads TGTGCCAGCAGTACGACAGTGAATCAGCCCCAGCATTTT.

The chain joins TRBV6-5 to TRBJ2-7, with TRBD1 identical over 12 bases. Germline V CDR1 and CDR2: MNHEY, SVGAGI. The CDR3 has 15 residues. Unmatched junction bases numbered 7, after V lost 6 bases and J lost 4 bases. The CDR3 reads CASRTGTGGYYEQYF. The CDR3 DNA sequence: TGTGCCAGCAGAACCGGGACAGGGGGCTATTACGAGCAGTACTTC.

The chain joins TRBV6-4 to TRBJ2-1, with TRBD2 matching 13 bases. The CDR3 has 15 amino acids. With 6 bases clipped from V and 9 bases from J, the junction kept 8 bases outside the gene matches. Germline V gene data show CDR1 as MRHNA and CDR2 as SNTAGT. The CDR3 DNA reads TGTGCCAGCAGACAAGGGACTAGCGGGGTAGGTGAGCAGTTCTTC. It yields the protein CASRQGTSGVGEQFF.

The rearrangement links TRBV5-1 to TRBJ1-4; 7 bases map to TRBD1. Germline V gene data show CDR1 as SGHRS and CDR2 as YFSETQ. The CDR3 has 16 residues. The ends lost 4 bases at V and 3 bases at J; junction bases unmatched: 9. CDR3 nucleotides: TGCGCCAGCAGCATTGGACAGGTGGCGGCTAATGAAAAACTGTTTTTT. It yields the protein CASSIGQVAANEKLFF.